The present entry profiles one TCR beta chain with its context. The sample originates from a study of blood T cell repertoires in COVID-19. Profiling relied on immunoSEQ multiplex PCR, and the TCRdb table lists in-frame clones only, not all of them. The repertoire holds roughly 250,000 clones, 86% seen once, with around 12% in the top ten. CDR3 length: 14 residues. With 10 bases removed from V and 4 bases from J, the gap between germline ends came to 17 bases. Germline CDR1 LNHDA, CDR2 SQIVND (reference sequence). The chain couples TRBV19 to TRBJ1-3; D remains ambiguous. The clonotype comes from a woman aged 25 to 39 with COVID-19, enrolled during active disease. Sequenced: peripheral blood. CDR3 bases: TGTGCCACCGCCTTGAGGGCACAAGGAAACACCATATATTTT. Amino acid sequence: CATALRAQGNTIYF.